This T cell receptor beta chain was retrieved from a study of cytomegalovirus exposure and HLA in healthy donors. Findings and limits, study-wide: TCR beta sequences reportedly predicted most subjects' HLA-A and HLA-B alleles accurately. A link between a missense DCLRE1C variant and TCR beta V- and J-gene trimming emerged from a later analysis. According to the study, around 150 TCR beta chains were cytomegalovirus-associated.

About this clone: Its antigen is currently unknown.

The CDR3 loop spans 13 amino acids. Trimming left V 8 bases short and J 0 bases short, with 10 bases between. Germline CDR1 reads LNHNV; CDR2 reads YYDKDF (reference sequence). PCR employed 60 Vbeta and 13 Jbeta primers. TCRdb keeps only in-frame clones here, not all; method: immunoSEQ multiplex PCR. The sample has more than 95,000 clones, about 76% seen once. The material sequenced was PBMCs. This sequence joins TRBV15 and TRBJ1-1; weak D call: TRBD1 (5 bases). This TCR was recovered from a woman aged 60-75 years in good health and CMV-seropositive. CDR3 loop: CATAGRLNTEAFF. DNA of the CDR3: TGTGCCACCGCGGGACGGTTGAACACTGAAGCTTTCTTT.